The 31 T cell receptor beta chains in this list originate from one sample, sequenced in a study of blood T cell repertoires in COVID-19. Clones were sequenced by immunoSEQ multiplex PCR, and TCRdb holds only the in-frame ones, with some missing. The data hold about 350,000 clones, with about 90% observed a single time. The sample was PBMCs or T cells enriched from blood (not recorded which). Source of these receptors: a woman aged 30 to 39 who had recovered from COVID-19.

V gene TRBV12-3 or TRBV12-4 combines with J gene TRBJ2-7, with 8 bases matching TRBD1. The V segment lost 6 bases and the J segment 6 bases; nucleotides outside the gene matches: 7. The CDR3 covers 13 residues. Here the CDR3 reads CASSRDRTSEQYF. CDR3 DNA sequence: TGTGCCAGCAGCCGGGACAGGACATCCGAGCAGTACTTC.

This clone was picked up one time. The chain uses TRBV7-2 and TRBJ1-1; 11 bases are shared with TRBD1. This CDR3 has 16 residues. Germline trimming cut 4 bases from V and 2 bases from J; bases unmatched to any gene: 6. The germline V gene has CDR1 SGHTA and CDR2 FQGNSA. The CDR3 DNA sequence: TGTGCCAGCAGCTCGGACAGGGGGCTTAGTAACACTGAAGCTTTCTTT. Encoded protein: CASSSDRGLSNTEAFF.

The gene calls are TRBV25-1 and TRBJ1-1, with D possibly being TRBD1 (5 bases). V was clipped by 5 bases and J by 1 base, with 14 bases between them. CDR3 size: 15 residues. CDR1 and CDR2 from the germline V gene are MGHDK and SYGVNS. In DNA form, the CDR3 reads TGTGCCAGCAGTCCAAGAGGGGACTGGAACACTGAAGCTTTCTTT. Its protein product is CASSPRGDWNTEAFF.

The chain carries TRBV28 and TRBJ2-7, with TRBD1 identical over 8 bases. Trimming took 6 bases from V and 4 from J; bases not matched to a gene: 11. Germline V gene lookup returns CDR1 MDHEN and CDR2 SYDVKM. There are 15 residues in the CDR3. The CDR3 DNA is TGTGCCAGCAGGATTCACAGGGGGAGTGGTTACGAGCAGTACTTC. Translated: CASRIHRGSGYEQYF.

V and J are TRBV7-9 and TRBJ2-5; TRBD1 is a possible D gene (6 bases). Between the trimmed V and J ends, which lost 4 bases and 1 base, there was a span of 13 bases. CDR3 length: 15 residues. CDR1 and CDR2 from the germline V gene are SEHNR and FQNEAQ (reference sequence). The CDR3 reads CASSSTGTPQETQYF. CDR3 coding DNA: TGTGCCAGCAGCTCGACCGGGACACCCCAAGAGACCCAGTACTTC.

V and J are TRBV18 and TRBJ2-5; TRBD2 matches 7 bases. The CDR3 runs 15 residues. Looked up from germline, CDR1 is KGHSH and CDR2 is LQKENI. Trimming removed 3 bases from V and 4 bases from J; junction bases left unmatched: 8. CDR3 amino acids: CASSPLSGSRETQYF. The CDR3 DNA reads TGTGCCAGCTCACCCCTTAGCGGGTCCAGAGAGACCCAGTACTTC.

Written as DNA, the CDR3 is TGCGCCAGCGGACAGGGGGCTGGGGAGCTGTTTTTT. This gives the protein CASGQGAGELFF. This chain links TRBV5-1 with TRBJ2-2; the match to TRBD1 covers 11 bases. Germline loops: CDR1 SGHRS, CDR2 YFSETQ. Trimming at V came to 7 bases and at J to 8 bases, leaving 1 base not matched to a gene. The CDR3 extends over 12 amino acids.

The CDR3 coding sequence is TGTGCCAGCAGCATCTCCGGGACAGGGTACAATGAGCAGTTCTTC. This gives the protein CASSISGTGYNEQFF. This chain links TRBV7-8 with TRBJ2-1, with 9 bases fitting TRBD1. The CDR3 totals 15 residues. J gave up 4 bases and V 5 bases, and 6 bases lay outside the gene matches. The germline V gene has CDR1 SGHVS and CDR2 FQNEAQ. Full variable domain (rest looked up from reference TRBV7-8 and TRBJ2-1): GAGVSQSPRYKVAKRGQDVALRCDPISGHVSLFWYQQALGQGPEFLTYFQNEAQLDKSGLPSDRFFAERPEGSVSTLKIQRTQQEDSAVYLCASSISGTGYNEQFFGPGTRLTVL.

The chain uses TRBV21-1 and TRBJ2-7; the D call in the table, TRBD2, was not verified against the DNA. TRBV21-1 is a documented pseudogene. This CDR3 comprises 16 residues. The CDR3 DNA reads TGTGCCAGCAGCAAAGGCCGTACTAGCGGGAGCCACGAGCAGTACTTC. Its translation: CASSKGRTSGSHEQYF.

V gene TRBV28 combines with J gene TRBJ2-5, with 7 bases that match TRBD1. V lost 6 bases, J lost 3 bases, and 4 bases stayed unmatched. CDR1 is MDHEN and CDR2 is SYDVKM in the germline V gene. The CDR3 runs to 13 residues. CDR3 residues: CASREGTEETQYF. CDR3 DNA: TGTGCCAGCAGGGAAGGGACAGAAGAGACCCAGTACTTC.

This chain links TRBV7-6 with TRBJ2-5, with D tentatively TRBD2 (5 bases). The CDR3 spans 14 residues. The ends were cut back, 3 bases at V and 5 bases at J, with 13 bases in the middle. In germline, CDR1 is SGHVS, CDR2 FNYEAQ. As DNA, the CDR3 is TGTGCCAGCAGCTTGGGAACTAGTCGGGAGACCCAGTACTTC. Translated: CASSLGTSRETQYF.

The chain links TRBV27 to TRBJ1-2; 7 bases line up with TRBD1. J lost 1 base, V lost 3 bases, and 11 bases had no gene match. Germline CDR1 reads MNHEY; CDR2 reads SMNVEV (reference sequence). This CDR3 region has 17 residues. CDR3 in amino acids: CASSLEARTGFNYGYTF. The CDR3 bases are TGTGCCAGCAGTTTGGAAGCCCGGACAGGATTTAACTATGGCTACACCTTC.

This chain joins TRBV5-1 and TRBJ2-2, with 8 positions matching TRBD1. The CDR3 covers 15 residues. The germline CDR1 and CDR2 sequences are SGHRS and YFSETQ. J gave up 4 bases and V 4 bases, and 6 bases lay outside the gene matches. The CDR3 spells CASSRGQDVTGELFF. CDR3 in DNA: TGCGCCAGCAGCCGGGGACAGGACGTCACCGGGGAGCTGTTTTTT. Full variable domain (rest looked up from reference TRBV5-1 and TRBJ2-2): KAGVTQTPRYLIKTRGQQVTLSCSPISGHRSVSWYQQTPGQGLQFLFEYFSETQRNKGNFPGRFSGRQFSNSRSEMNVSTLELGDSALYLCASSRGQDVTGELFFGEGSRLTVL.

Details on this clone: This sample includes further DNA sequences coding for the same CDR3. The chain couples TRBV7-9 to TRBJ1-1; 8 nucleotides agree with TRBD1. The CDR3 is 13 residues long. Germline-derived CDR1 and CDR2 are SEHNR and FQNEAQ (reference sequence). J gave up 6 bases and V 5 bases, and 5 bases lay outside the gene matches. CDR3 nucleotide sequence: TGTGCCAGCAGCCCGGGGACAGGATCTGAAGCTTTCTTT. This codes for CASSPGTGSEAFF. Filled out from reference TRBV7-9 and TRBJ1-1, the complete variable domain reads DTGVSQNPRHKITKRGQNVTFRCDPISEHNRLYWYRQTLGQGPEFLTYFQNEAQLEKSRLLSDRFSAERPKGSFSTLEIQRTEQGDSAMYLCASSPGTGSEAFFGQGTRLTVV.

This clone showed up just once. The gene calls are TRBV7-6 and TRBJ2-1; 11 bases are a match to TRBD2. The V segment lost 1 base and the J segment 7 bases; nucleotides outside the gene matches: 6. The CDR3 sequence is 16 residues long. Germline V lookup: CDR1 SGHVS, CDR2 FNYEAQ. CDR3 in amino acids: CASSLVSRLAGNEQFF. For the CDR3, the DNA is TGTGCCAGCAGCTTAGTTTCGAGACTAGCGGGAAATGAGCAGTTCTTC.

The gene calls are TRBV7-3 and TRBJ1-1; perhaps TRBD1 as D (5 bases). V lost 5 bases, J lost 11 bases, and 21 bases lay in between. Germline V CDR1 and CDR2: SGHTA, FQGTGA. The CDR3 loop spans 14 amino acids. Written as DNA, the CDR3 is TGTGCCAGCAGCCCCAATCCCGGGACTATCGAGGCTTTCTTT. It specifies CASSPNPGTIEAFF. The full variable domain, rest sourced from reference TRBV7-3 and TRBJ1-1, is GAGVSQTPSNKVTEKGKYVELRCDPISGHTALYWYRQSLGQGPEFLIYFQGTGAADDSGLPNDRFFAVRPEGSVSTLKIQRTERGDSAVYLCASSPNPGTIEAFFGQGTRLTVV.

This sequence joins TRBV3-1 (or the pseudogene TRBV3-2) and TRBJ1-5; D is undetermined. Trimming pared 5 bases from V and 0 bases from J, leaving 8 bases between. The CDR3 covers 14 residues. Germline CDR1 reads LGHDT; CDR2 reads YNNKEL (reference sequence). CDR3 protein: CASSEDYSNQPQHF. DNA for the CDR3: TGTGCCAGCAGCGAGGACTATAGCAATCAGCCCCAGCATTTT.

The CDR3 sequence is CASGLENIQYF. CDR3 DNA: TGTGCCAGTGGACTGGAAAACATTCAGTACTTC. This chain links TRBV12-3 or TRBV12-4 with TRBJ2-4; D perhaps matches TRBD2 (5 bases). V lost 9 bases and J 5 bases, leaving 8 bases between the germline ends. The CDR3 consists of 11 residues.

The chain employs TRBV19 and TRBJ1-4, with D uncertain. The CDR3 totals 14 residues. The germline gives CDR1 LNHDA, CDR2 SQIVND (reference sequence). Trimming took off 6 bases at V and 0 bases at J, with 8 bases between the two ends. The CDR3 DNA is TGTGCCAGTAGCGGAGTTGCAACTAATGAAAAACTGTTTTTT. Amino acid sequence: CASSGVATNEKLFF.

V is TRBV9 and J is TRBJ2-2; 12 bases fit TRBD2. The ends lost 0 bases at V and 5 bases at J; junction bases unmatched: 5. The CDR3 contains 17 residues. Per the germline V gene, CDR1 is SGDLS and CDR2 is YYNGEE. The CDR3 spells CASSVGLAGDSTGELFF. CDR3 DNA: TGTGCCAGCAGCGTAGGACTAGCGGGAGACAGTACCGGGGAGCTGTTTTTT.

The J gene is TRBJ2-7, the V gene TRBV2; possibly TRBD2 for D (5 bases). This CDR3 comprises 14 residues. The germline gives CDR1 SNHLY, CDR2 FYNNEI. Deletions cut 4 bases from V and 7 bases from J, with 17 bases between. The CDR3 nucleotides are TGTGCCAGCAGTGGAGGCGTCTTATCGGGGGAGCAGTACTTC. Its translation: CASSGGVLSGEQYF.

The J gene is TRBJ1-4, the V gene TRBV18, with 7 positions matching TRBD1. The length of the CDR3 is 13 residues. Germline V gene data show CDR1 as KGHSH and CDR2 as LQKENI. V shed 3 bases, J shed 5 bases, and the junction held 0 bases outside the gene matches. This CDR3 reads CASSPDRNEKLFF. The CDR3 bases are TGTGCCAGCTCACCGGACAGGAATGAAAAACTGTTTTTT.

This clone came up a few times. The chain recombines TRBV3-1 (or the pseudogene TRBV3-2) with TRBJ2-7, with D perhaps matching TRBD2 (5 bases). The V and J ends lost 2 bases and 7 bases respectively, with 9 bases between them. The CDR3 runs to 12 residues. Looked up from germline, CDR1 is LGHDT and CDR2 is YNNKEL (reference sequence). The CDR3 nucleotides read TGTGCCAGCAGCCAATTAAGCGGTGAGCAGTACTTC. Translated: CASSQLSGEQYF.

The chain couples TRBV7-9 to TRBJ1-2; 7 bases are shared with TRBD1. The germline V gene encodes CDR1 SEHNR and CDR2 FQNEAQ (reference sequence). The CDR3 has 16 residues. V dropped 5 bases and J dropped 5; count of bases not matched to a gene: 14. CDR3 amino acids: CASSPWDRSTPYGYTF. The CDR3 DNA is TGTGCCAGCAGCCCATGGGACAGAAGTACGCCTTATGGCTACACCTTC.

The CDR3 nucleotides read TGTGCCAGCAGTTTAAGGACGGGGACTTGGTACTTC. This translates into CASSLRTGTWYF. The rearrangement joins TRBV28 to TRBJ2-5, with D possibly being TRBD2 (6 bases). Between the trimmed V and J ends, which lost 2 bases and 13 bases, there was a span of 14 bases. The germline gives CDR1 MDHEN, CDR2 SYDVKM. This CDR3 comprises 12 residues.

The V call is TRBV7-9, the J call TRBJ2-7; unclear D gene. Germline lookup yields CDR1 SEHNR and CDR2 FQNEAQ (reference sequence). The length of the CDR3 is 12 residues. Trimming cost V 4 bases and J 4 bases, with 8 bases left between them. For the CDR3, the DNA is TGTGCCAGCAGCTCTACGATATACGAGCAGTACTTC. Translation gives CASSSTIYEQYF.

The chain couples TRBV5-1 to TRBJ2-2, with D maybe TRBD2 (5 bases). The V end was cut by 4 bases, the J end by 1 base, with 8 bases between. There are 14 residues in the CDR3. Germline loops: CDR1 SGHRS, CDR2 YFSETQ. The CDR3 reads CASSPEGNTGELFF. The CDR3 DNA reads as TGCGCCAGCAGCCCCGAGGGGAACACCGGGGAGCTGTTTTTT.

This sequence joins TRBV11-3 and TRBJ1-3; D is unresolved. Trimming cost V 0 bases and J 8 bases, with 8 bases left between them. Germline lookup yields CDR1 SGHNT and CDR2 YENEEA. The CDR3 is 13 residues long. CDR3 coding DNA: TGTGCCAGCAGCTTAGAATTTGGCCACACCATATATTTT. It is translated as CASSLEFGHTIYF.

The CDR3 protein is CASSSPRGSEQYF. The CDR3 DNA reads TGTGCCAGCAGTTCACCCAGGGGTAGCGAGCAGTACTTC. The chain is built from TRBV28 and TRBJ2-7; tentatively, D is TRBD1 (6 bases). The V gene's germline CDR1 is MDHEN and CDR2 SYDVKM. The CDR3 has 13 amino acids. V gave up 4 bases and J gave up 6 bases, with 13 bases separating them.

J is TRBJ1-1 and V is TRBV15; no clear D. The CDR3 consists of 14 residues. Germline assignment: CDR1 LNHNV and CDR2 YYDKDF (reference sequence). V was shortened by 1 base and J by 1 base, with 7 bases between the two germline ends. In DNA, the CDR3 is TGTGCCACCAGCAGAGCAGGAGGGAACACTGAAGCTTTCTTT. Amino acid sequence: CATSRAGGNTEAFF. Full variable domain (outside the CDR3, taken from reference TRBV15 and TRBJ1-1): DAMVIQNPRYQVTQFGKPVTLSCSQTLNHNVMYWYQQKSSQAPKLLFHYYDKDFNNEADTPDNFQSRRPNTSFCFLDIRSPGLGDTAMYLCATSRAGGNTEAFFGQGTRLTVV.

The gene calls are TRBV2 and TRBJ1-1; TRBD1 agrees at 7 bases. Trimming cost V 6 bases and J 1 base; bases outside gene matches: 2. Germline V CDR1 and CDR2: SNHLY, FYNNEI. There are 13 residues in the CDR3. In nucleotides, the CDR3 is TGTGCCAGCAGACAGGGGTCGAACACTGAAGCTTTCTTT. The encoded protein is CASRQGSNTEAFF. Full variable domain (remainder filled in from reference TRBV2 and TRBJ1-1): EPEVTQTPSHQVTQMGQEVILRCVPISNHLYFYWYRQILGQKVEFLVSFYNNEISEKSEIFDDQFSVERPDGSNFTLKIRSTKLEDSAMYFCASRQGSNTEAFFGQGTRLTVV.